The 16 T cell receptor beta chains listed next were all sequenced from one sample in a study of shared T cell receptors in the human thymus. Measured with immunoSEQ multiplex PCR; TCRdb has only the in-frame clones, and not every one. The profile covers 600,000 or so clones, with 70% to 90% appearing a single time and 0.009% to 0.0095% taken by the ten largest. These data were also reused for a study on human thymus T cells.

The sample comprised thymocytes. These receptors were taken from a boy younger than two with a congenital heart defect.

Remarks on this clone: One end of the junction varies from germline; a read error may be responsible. CDR3 amino acids: CASSSGGSYNEQFF. The DNA for the CDR3 is TGTGCTAGCAGCTCAGGGGGCTCCTACAATGAGCAGTTCTTC. V usage is TRBV7-7 and J usage is TRBJ2-1; 7 bases are shared with TRBD1. The CDR3 covers 14 residues. Germline V gene lookup returns CDR1 SSHAT and CDR2 FNYEAQ (reference sequence).

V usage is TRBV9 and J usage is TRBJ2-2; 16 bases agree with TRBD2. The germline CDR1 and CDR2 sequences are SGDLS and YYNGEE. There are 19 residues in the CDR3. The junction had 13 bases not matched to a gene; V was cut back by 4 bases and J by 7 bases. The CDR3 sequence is CASSSAGTSGRAAIGELFF. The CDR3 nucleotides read TGTGCCAGCAGCTCCGCCGGGACTAGCGGGAGGGCCGCGATCGGGGAGCTGTTTTTT.

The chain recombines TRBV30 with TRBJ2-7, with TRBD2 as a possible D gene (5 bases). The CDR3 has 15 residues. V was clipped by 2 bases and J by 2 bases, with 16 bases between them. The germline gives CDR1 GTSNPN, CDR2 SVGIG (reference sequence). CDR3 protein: CAWSWKIPTTYEQYF. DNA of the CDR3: TGTGCCTGGAGTTGGAAGATTCCGACTACCTACGAGCAGTACTTC.

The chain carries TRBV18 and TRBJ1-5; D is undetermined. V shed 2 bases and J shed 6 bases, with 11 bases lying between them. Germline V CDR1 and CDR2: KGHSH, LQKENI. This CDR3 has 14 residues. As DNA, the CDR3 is TGTGCCAGCTCACCAGTAAGGCGACTTCAGCCCCAGCATTTT. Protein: CASSPVRRLQPQHF. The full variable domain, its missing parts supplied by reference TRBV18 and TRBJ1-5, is NAGVMQNPRHLVRRRGQEARLRCSPMKGHSHVYWYRQLPEEGLKFMVYLQKENIIDESGMPKERFSAEFPKEGPSILRIQQVVRGDSAAYFCASSPVRRLQPQHFGDGTRLSIL.

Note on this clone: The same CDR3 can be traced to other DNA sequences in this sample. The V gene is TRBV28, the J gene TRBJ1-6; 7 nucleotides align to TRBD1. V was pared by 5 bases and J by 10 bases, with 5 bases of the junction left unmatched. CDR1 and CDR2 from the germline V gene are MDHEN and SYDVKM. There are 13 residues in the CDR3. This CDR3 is CASSHRGSSPLHF. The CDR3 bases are TGTGCCAGCAGTCACAGGGGCAGCTCACCCCTCCACTTT.

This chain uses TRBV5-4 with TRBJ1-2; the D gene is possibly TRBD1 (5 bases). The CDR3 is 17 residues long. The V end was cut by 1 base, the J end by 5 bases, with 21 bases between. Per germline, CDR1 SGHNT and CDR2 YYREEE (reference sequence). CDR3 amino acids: CASSLITGRTLRYGYTF. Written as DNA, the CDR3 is TGTGCCAGCAGCTTGATTACAGGACGCACGTTACGGTATGGCTACACCTTC. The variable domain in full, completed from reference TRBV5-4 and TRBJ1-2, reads ETGVTQSPTHLIKTRGQQVTLRCSSQSGHNTVSWYQQALGQGPQFIFQYYREEENGRGNFPPRFSGLQFPNYSSELNVNALELDDSALYLCASSLITGRTLRYGYTFGSGTRLTVV.

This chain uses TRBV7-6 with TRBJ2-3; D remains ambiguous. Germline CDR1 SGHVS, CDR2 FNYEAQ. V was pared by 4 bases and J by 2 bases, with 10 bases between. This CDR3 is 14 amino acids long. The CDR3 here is CASSSDYSTDTQYF. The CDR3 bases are TGTGCCAGCAGCTCCGATTACTCCACAGATACGCAGTATTTT.

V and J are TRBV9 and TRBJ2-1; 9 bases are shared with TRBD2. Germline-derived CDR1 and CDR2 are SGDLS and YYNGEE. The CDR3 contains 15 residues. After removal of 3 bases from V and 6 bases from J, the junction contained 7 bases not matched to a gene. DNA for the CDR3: TGTGCCAGCAGCGGATCTAGCGGGGTGTTCAATGAGCAGTTCTTC. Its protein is CASSGSSGVFNEQFF.

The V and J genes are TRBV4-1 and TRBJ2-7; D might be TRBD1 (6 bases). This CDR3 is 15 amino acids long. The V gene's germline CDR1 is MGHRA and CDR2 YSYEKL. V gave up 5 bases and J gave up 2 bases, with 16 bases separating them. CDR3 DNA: TGCGCCAGCAGCATGGGGGCAGGGGTAACCTACGAGCAGTACTTC. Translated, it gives CASSMGAGVTYEQYF.

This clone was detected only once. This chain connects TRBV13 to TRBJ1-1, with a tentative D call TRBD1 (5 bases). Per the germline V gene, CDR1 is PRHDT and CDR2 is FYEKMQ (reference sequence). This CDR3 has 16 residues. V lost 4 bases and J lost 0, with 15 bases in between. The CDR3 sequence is CASSSSGSPLNTEAFF. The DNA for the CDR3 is TGTGCCAGCAGCTCTTCAGGGTCTCCGTTGAACACTGAAGCTTTCTTT.

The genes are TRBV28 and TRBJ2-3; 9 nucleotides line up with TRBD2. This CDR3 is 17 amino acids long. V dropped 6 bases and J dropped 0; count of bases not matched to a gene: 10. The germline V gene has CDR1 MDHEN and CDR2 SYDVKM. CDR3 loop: CASRTWTSAHSTDTQYF. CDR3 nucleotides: TGTGCCAGCAGGACTTGGACTAGCGCCCATAGCACAGATACGCAGTATTTT. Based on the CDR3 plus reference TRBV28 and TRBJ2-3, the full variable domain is DVKVTQSSRYLVKRTGEKVFLECVQDMDHENMFWYRQDPGLGLRLIYFSYDVKMKEKGDIPEGYSVSREKKERFSLILESASTNQTSMYLCASRTWTSAHSTDTQYFGPGTRLTVL.

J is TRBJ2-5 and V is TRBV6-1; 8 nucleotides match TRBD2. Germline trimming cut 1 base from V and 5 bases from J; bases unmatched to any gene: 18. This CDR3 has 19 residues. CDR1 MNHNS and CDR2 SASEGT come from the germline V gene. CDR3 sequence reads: CASSEDVRERGPRWETQYF. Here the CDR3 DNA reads TGTGCCAGCAGTGAAGACGTAAGGGAGCGGGGGCCGAGATGGGAGACCCAGTACTTC.

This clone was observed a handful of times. In nucleotides, the CDR3 is TGTGCAAGTCGCCCATACGGACAGGCCTACGAGCAGTACTTC. It is translated as CASRPYGQAYEQYF. The J gene is TRBJ2-7, the V gene TRBV12-2; TRBD1 is the table's D call and was not checked against the DNA. TRBV12-2 is designated a pseudogene. The CDR3 runs to 14 residues.

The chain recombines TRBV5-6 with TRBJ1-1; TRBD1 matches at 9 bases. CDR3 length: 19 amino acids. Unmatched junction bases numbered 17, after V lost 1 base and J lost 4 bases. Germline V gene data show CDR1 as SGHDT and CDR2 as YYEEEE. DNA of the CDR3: TGTGCCAGCAGCTTGAGGGGACCGGACAGGGGAAGTGATAGCACTGAAGCTTTCTTT. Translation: CASSLRGPDRGSDSTEAFF.

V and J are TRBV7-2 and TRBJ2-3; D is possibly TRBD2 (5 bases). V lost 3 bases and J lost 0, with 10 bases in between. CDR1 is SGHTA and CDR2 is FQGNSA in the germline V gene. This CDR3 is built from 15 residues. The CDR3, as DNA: TGTGCCAGCAGCTTGTCGGGGATAAGCACAGATACGCAGTATTTT. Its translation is CASSLSGISTDTQYF.

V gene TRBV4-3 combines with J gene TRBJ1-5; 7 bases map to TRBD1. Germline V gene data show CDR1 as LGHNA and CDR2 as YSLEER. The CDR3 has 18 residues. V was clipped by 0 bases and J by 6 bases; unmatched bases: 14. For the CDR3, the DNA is TGCGCCAGCAGCCAAGAGAGAACAGACAGGGCCGGGGGTCAGCCCCAGCATTTT. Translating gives CASSQERTDRAGGQPQHF.